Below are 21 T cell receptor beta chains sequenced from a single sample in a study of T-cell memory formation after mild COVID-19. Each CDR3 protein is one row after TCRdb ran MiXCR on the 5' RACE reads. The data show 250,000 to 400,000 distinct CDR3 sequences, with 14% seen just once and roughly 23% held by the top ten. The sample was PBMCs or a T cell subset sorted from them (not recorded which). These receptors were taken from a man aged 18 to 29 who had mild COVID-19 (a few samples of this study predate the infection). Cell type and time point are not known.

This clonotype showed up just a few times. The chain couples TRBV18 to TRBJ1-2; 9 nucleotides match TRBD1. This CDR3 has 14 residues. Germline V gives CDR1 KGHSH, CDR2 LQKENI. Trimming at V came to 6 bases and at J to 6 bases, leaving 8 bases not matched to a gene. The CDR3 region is CASSPRTGANGYTF. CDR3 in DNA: TGTGCCAGCTCGCCTCGGACAGGGGCGAATGGCTACACCTTC.

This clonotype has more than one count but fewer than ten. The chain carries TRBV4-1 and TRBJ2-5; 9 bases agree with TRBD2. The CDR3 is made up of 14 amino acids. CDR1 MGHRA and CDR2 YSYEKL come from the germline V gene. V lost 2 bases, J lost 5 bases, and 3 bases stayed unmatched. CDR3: CASSQLGLAETQYF. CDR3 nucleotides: TGCGCCAGCAGCCAATTAGGACTAGCGGAGACCCAGTACTTC.

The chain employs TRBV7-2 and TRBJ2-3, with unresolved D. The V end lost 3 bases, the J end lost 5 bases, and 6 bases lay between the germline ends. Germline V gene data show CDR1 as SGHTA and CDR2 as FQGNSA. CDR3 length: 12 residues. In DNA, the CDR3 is TGTGCCAGCAGCTTTGAAGGAGATACGCAGTATTTT. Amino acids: CASSFEGDTQYF.

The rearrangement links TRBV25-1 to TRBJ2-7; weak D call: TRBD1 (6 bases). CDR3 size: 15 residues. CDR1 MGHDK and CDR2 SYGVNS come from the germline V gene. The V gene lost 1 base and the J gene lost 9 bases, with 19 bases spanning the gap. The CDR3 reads CASSELTGTRRRQYF. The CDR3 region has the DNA TGTGCCAGCAGTGAATTAACAGGGACCCGGCGGAGGCAGTACTTC.

For the CDR3, the DNA is TGTGCCAGCAGTTATGGGGCGGGGGCCATCACTGAAGCTTTCTTT. This gives the protein CASSYGAGAITEAFF. The chain uses TRBV7-2 and TRBJ1-1; D possibly corresponds to TRBD1 (6 bases). CDR3 length: 15 residues. Germline V gives CDR1 SGHTA, CDR2 FQGNSA. V lost 6 bases, J lost 4 bases, and 18 bases lay in between.

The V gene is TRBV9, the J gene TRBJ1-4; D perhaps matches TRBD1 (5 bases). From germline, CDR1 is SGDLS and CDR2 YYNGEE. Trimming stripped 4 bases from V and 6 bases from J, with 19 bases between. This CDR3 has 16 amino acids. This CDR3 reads CASSPKPGRDHEKLFF. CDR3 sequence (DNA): TGTGCCAGCAGCCCAAAACCGGGACGGGACCATGAAAAACTGTTTTTT.

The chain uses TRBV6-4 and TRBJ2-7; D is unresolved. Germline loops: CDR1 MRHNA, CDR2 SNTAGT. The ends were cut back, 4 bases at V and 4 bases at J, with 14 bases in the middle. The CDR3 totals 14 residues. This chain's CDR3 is CASSAPKTRYEQYF. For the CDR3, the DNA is TGTGCCAGCAGTGCCCCGAAGACGAGGTACGAGCAGTACTTC.

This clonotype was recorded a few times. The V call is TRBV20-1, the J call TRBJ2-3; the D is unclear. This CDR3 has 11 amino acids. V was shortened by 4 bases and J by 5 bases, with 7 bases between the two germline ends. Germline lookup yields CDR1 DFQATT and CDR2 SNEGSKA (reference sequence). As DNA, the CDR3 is TGCAGTGCTAACCAGCGAGATACGCAGTATTTT. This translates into CSANQRDTQYF.

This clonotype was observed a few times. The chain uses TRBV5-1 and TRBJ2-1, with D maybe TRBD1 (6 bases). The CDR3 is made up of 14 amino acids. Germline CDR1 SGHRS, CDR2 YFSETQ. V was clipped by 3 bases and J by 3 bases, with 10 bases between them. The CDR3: CASSSQGNYNEQFF. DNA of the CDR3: TGCGCCAGCAGCTCCCAGGGGAACTACAATGAGCAGTTCTTC.

The CDR3 DNA sequence: TGCGCCAGCAGCGACAACGGGCCAGGACTCTATGGCTACACCTTC. Amino acid sequence: CASSDNGPGLYGYTF. The chain uses TRBV5-1 and TRBJ1-2; D gene uncertain. CDR3 length equals 15 residues. V lost 4 bases and J 4 bases, leaving 17 bases between the germline ends. Germline CDR1 SGHRS, CDR2 YFSETQ.

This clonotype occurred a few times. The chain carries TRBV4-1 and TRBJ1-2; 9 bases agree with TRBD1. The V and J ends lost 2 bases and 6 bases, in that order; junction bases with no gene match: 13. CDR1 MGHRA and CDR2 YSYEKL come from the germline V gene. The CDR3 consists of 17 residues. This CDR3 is CASSQLGQGGKKDGYTF. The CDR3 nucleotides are TGCGCCAGCAGCCAACTGGGACAGGGCGGTAAAAAGGATGGCTACACCTTC.

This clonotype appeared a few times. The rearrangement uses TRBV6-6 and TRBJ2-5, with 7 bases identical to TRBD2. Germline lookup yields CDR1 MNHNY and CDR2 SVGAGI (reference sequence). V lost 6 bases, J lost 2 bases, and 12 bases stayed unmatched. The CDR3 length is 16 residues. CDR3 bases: TGTGCCAGCAGCCTACTCTCCTTCGGGGGGCAAGAGACCCAGTACTTC. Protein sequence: CASSLLSFGGQETQYF.

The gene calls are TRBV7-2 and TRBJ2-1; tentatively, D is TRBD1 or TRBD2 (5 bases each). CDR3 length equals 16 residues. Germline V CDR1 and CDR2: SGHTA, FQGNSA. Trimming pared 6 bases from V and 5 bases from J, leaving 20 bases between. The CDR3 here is CASSKDPGRRNNEQFF. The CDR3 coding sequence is TGTGCCAGCAGTAAAGATCCGGGACGTAGAAACAATGAGCAGTTCTTC.

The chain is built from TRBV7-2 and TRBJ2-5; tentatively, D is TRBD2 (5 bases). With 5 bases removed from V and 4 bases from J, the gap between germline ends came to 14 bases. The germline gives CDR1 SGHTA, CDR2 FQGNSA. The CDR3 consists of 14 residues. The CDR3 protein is CASSGGPARETQYF. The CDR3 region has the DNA TGTGCCAGCAGCGGAGGCCCGGCCAGAGAGACCCAGTACTTC. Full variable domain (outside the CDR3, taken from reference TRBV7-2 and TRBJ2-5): GAGVSQSPSNKVTEKGKDVELRCDPISGHTALYWYRQSLGQGLEFLIYFQGNSAPDKSGLPSDRFSAERTGGSVSTLTIQRTQQEDSAVYLCASSGGPARETQYFGPGTRLLVL.

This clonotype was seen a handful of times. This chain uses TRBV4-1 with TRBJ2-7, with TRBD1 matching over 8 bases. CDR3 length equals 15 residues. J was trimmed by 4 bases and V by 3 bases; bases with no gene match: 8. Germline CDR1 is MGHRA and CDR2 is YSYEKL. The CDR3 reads CASSQDARQGYEQYF. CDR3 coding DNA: TGCGCCAGCAGCCAGGATGCAAGACAGGGGTACGAGCAGTACTTC.

CDR3 coding DNA: TGTGCCAGCAGCAAGGGACTAGCGGACCAAGAGACCCAGTACTTC. Translated: CASSKGLADQETQYF. The chain carries TRBV7-2 and TRBJ2-5, with 11 bases fitting TRBD2. CDR1 is SGHTA and CDR2 is FQGNSA in the germline V gene. V lost 5 bases to trimming and J lost 0 bases; unmatched junction nucleotides: 2. The CDR3 extends over 15 amino acids. The whole variable domain, filled in from reference TRBV7-2 and TRBJ2-5, reads GAGVSQSPSNKVTEKGKDVELRCDPISGHTALYWYRQSLGQGLEFLIYFQGNSAPDKSGLPSDRFSAERTGGSVSTLTIQRTQQEDSAVYLCASSKGLADQETQYFGPGTRLLVL.

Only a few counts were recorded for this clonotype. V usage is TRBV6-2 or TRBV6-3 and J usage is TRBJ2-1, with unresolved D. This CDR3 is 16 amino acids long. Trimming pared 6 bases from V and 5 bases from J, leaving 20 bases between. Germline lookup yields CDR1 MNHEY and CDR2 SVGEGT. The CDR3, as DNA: TGTGCCAGCAGGAAAGTAGCCAACAGTGGGGACAATGAGCAGTTCTTC. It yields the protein CASRKVANSGDNEQFF.

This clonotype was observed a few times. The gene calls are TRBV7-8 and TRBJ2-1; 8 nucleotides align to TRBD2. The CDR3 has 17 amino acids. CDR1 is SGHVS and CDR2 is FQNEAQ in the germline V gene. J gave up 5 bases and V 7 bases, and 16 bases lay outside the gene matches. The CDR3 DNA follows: TGTGCCAGCATGCGACCGGGGGGGACTAGTACCAACAATGAGCAGTTCTTC. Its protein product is CASMRPGGTSTNNEQFF.

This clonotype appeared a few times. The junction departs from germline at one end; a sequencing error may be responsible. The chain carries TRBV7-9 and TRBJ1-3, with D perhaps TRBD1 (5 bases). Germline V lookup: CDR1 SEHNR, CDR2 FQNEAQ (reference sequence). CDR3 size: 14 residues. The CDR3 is CLTGTGLSGNTIYF. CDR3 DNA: TGCCTGACCGGAACAGGCCTTTCTGGAAACACCATATATTTT.

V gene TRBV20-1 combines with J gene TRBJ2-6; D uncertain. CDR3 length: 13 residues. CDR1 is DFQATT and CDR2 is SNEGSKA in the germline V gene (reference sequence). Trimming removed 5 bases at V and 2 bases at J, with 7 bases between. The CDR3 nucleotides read TGCAGTGCTCCTGGGGCTGGGGCCAACGTCCTGACTTTC. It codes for CSAPGAGANVLTF.

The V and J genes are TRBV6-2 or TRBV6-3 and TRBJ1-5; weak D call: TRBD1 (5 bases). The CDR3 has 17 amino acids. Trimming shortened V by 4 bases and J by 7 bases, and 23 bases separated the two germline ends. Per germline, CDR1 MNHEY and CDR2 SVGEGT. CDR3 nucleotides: TGTGCCAGCAGTTGGAGCCATGGGACGGCTTACGGACAGCCCCAGCATTTT. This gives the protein CASSWSHGTAYGQPQHF.